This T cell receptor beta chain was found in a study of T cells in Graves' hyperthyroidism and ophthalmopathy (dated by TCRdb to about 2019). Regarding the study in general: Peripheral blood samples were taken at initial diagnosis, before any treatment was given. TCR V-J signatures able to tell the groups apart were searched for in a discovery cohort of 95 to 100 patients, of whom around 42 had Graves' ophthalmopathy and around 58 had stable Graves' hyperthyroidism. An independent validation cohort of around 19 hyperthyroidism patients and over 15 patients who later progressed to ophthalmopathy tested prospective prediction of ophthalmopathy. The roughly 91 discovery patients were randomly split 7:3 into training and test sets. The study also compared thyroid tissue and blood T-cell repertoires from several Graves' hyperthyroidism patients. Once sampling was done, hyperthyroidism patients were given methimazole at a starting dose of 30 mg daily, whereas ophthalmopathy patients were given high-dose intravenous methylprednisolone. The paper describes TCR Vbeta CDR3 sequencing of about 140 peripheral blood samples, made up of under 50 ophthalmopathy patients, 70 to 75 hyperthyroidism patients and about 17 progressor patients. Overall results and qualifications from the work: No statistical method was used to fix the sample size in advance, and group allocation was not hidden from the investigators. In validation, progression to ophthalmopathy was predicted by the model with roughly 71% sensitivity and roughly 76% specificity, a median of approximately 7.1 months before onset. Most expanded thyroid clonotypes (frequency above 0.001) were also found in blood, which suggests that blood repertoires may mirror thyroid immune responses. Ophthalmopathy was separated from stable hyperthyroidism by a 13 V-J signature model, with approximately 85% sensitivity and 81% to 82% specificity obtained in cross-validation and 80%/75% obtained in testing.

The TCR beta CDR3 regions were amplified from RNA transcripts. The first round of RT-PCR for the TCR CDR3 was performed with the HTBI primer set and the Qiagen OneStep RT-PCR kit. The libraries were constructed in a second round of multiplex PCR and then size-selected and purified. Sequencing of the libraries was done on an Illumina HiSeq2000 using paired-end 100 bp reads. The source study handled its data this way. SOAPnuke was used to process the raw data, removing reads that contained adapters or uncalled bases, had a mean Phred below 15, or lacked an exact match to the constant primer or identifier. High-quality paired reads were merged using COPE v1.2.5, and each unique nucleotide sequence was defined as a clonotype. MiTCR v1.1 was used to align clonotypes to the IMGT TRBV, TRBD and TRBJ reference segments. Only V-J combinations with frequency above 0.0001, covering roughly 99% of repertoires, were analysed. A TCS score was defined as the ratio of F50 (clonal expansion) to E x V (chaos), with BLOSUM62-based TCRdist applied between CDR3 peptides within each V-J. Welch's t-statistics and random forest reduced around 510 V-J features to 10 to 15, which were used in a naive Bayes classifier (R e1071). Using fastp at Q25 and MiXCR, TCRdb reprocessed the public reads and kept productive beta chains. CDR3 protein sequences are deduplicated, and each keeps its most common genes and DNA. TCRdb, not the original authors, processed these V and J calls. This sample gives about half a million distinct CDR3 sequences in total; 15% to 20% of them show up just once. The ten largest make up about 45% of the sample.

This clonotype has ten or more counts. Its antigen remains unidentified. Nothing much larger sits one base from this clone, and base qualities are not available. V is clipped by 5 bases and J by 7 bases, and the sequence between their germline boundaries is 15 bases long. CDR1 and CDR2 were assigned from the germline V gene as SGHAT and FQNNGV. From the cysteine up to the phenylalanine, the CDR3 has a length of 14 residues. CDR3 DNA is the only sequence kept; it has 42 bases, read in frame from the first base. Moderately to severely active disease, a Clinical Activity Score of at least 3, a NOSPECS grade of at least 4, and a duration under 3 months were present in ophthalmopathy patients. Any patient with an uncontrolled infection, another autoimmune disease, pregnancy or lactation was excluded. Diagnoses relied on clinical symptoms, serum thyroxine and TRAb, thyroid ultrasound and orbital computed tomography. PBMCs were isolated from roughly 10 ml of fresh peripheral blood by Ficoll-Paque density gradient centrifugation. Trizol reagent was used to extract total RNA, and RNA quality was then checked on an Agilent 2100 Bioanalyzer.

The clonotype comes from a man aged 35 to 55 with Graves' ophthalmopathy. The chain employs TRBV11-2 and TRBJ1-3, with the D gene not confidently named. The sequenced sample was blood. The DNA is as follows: TGTGCCAGCAGCCCATCGGCGGGAGGGAACACCATATATTTT. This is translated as CASSPSAGGNTIYF.